These 25 T cell receptor beta chains were sequenced from one sample in a study of T cell changes during pregnancy in multiple sclerosis. Some clones are missing from TCRdb's copy, which holds only in-frame ones; the method was immunoSEQ multiplex PCR. The table records 50,000 to 60,000 clones, about 90% of them present only once. The sample consisted of CD4+ T cells from peripheral blood mononuclear cells, taken in the first trimester of pregnancy. Every receptor here comes from a female donor with multiple sclerosis, enrolled in a pregnancy study.

J is TRBJ1-6 and V is TRBV7-6; tentatively, D is TRBD1 (5 bases). Trimming removed 1 base from V and 7 bases from J, with 14 bases in between. The CDR3 consists of 16 residues. The V gene's germline CDR1 is SGHVS and CDR2 FNYEAQ. CDR3 protein: CASSLVVDSRNSPLHF. DNA for the CDR3: TGTGCCAGCAGCTTAGTGGTAGACAGTCGGAATTCACCCCTCCACTTT.

J is TRBJ2-2 and V is TRBV9; weak D call: TRBD2 (5 bases). V was cut by 6 bases and J by 2 bases, with 11 bases left in between. This CDR3 comprises 14 residues. CDR1 is SGDLS and CDR2 is YYNGEE in the germline V gene. CDR3 coding DNA: TGTGCCAGCAACGGACGGGGTAACACCGGGGAGCTGTTTTTT. Protein product: CASNGRGNTGELFF. The whole variable domain, filled in from reference TRBV9 and TRBJ2-2, reads DSGVTQTPKHLITATGQRVTLRCSPRSGDLSVYWYQQSLDQGLQFLIQYYNGEERAKGNILERFSAQQFPDLHSELNLSSLELGDSALYFCASNGRGNTGELFFGEGSRLTVL.

This chain uses TRBV11-2 with TRBJ1-4, with TRBD1 identical over 7 bases. CDR1 is SGHAT and CDR2 is FQNNGV in the germline V gene. V shed 6 bases and J 3 bases; nucleotides not matched to a gene: 7. The CDR3 covers 15 residues. DNA of the CDR3: TGTGCCAGCAGTTTGAGCAGGGGGGCTAATGAAAAACTGTTTTTT. Amino acid sequence: CASSLSRGANEKLFF. Combining the CDR3 with reference TRBV11-2 and TRBJ1-4 gives the whole variable domain EAGVAQSPRYKIIEKRQSVAFWCNPISGHATLYWYQQILGQGPKLLIQFQNNGVVDDSQLPKDRFSAERLKGVDSTLKIQPAKLEDSAVYLCASSLSRGANEKLFFGSGTQLSVL.

V and J are TRBV11-3 and TRBJ1-1; 10 bases are a match to TRBD1. There are 14 residues in the CDR3. With V trimmed by 4 bases and J by 6 bases, 5 bases remained unmatched. From germline, CDR1 is SGHNT and CDR2 YENEEA. The CDR3 sequence is CASSSGTGAAEAFF. In nucleotides, the CDR3 is TGTGCCAGCAGCTCGGGGACAGGGGCCGCTGAAGCTTTCTTT. Complete variable domain (other parts from reference TRBV11-3 and TRBJ1-1): EAGVVQSPRYKIIEKKQPVAFWCNPISGHNTLYWYLQNLGQGPELLIRYENEEAVDDSQLPKDRFSAERLKGVDSTLKIQPAELGDSAVYLCASSSGTGAAEAFFGQGTRLTVV.

V gene TRBV2 combines with J gene TRBJ2-7, with 12 bases identical to TRBD1. With V trimmed by 1 base and J by 4 bases, 5 bases remained unmatched. CDR3 size: 16 residues. Germline V gives CDR1 SNHLY, CDR2 FYNNEI. As DNA, the CDR3 is TGTGCCAGCAGTGAAGAGGGGGGACAGGGGGCTTACGAGCAGTACTTC. Translating gives CASSEEGGQGAYEQYF.

The rearrangement joins TRBV19 to TRBJ2-7, with D maybe TRBD2 (5 bases). This CDR3 is built from 18 residues. CDR1 and CDR2 (germline): LNHDA, SQIVND (reference sequence). V was trimmed by 3 bases and J by 1 base, leaving 22 bases between them. Written as DNA, the CDR3 is TGTGCCAGTAGTATGAAACCCCCGACGGGATCCTTTTCCTACGAGCAGTACTTC. Translation gives CASSMKPPTGSFSYEQYF.

This chain uses TRBV7-8 with TRBJ1-2; 7 bases align to TRBD1. The CDR3 runs to 14 residues. Germline V gene sequence: CDR1 SGHVS, CDR2 FQNEAQ. After removal of 7 bases from V and 4 bases from J, the junction contained 9 bases not matched to a gene. The CDR3 region has the DNA TGTGCCAGCACCCGGGACAGCGGAAGCTATGGCTACACCTTC. Translated: CASTRDSGSYGYTF.

The J gene is TRBJ1-4, the V gene TRBV4-3; 8 nucleotides agree with TRBD1. Trimming cost V 5 bases and J 5 bases; bases outside gene matches: 7. Germline CDR1 reads LGHNA; CDR2 reads YSLEER. This CDR3 has 15 residues. This CDR3 reads CASSVRTGRNEKLFF. The DNA for the CDR3 is TGCGCCAGCAGCGTGCGGACAGGGAGGAATGAAAAACTGTTTTTT.

The V and J genes are TRBV12-5 and TRBJ1-3; D is unresolved. Between the trimmed V and J ends, which lost 0 bases and 0 bases, there was a span of 9 bases. The CDR3 runs 16 residues. Germline-derived CDR1 and CDR2 are LGHNT and FRNRAP. The CDR3 region is CASGLVLGYSGNTIYF. CDR3 sequence (DNA): TGTGCTAGTGGTTTGGTACTAGGTTACTCTGGAAACACCATATATTTT.

The chain employs TRBV15 and TRBJ1-5; D remains ambiguous. CDR1 is LNHNV, CDR2 YYDKDF, per germline (reference sequence). The CDR3 is made up of 16 amino acids. Trimming removed 2 bases from V and 3 bases from J, with 14 bases in between. This chain's CDR3 is CATSRRSGALNQPQHF. Here the CDR3 DNA reads TGTGCCACCAGCAGACGGTCCGGAGCCCTCAATCAGCCCCAGCATTTT.

The V call is TRBV6-1, the J call TRBJ2-7; D call uncertain. V dropped 4 bases and J dropped 1 base, with 5 bases sitting between them. The CDR3 is 12 amino acids. CDR1 is MNHNS, CDR2 SASEGT, per germline. In DNA, the CDR3 is TGTGCCAGCAGTGCTACGTCCTACGAGCAGTACTTC. Its translation: CASSATSYEQYF.

This chain joins TRBV9 and TRBJ2-1; 7 nucleotides match TRBD1. Germline lookup yields CDR1 SGDLS and CDR2 YYNGEE. The CDR3 has 14 residues. V trimming: 0 bases; J trimming: 6 bases; junction bases outside the gene matches: 3. CDR3 nucleotide sequence: TGTGCCAGCAGCGTAGGACAGGGTATCAATGAGCAGTTCTTC. As protein: CASSVGQGINEQFF.

The chain has TRBV6-1 and TRBJ1-1; D may be TRBD1 (6 bases). Germline assignment: CDR1 MNHNS and CDR2 SASEGT. The CDR3 runs to 13 residues. V was cut by 10 bases and J by 2 bases, with 14 bases left in between. This CDR3 is CATDGQLNTEAFF. CDR3 DNA: TGTGCCACCGATGGACAGTTAAACACTGAAGCTTTCTTT.

The genes are TRBV11-3 and TRBJ2-3; 7 bases are shared with TRBD2. The CDR3 runs to 16 residues. Germline V lookup: CDR1 SGHNT, CDR2 YENEEA. Trimming cost V 3 bases and J 4 bases; bases outside gene matches: 10. The CDR3 DNA sequence: TGTGCCAGCAGCTTGGTTCGATCGGGGAGGGCAGATACGCAGTATTTT. Amino acid sequence: CASSLVRSGRADTQYF.

The chain couples TRBV10-1 to TRBJ1-1; D uncertain. Germline V lookup: CDR1 WNHNN, CDR2 SYGVQD (reference sequence). The CDR3 is 15 residues long. V lost 2 bases to trimming and J lost 1 base, with 11 bases between them. DNA for the CDR3: TGCGCCAGCAGTGAGGGCACATCTAGGAACACTGAAGCTTTCTTT. The encoded protein is CASSEGTSRNTEAFF.

V and J are TRBV5-1 and TRBJ2-7; 13 bases map to TRBD2. With V trimmed by 3 bases and J by 4 bases, 4 bases remained unmatched. Germline assignment: CDR1 SGHRS and CDR2 YFSETQ. This CDR3 region has 15 residues. The CDR3 DNA reads as TGCGCCAGCAGCTCCGGACTAGCGGGAGTTTACGAGCAGTACTTC. Its translation is CASSSGLAGVYEQYF.

The chain joins TRBV7-7 to TRBJ2-7, with 11 bases lining up with TRBD1. V trimming: 5 bases; J trimming: 2 bases; junction bases outside the gene matches: 5. CDR3 length equals 15 residues. Looked up from germline, CDR1 is SSHAT and CDR2 is FNYEAQ (reference sequence). CDR3 protein: CASSVGQGVTYEQYF. CDR3 DNA sequence: TGTGCCAGCAGCGTGGGACAGGGGGTAACCTACGAGCAGTACTTC.

The J gene is TRBJ2-5, the V gene TRBV7-9, with 9 positions matching TRBD1. The V segment lost 4 bases and the J segment 4 bases; nucleotides outside the gene matches: 7. Germline assignment: CDR1 SEHNR and CDR2 FQNEAQ (reference sequence). This CDR3 is 15 amino acids long. DNA of the CDR3: TGTGCCAGCAGCTCTGGACAGGGGAAATTAGAGACCCAGTACTTC. Its translation is CASSSGQGKLETQYF. Full variable domain (rest looked up from reference TRBV7-9 and TRBJ2-5): DTGVSQNPRHKITKRGQNVTFRCDPISEHNRLYWYRQTLGQGPEFLTYFQNEAQLEKSRLLSDRFSAERPKGSFSTLEIQRTEQGDSAMYLCASSSGQGKLETQYFGPGTRLLVL.

This clone was recorded only once. The chain carries TRBV28 and TRBJ2-1; 7 bases align to TRBD2. Germline V CDR1 and CDR2: MDHEN, SYDVKM. The ends lost 3 bases at V and 4 bases at J; junction bases unmatched: 6. The CDR3 length is 15 residues. The CDR3 DNA reads as TGTGCCAGCAGTTTTATAAGCGGGGCTTACAATGAGCAGTTCTTC. Its translation: CASSFISGAYNEQFF.

This chain uses TRBV6-1 with TRBJ1-5; 11 bases match TRBD1. The germline CDR1 and CDR2 sequences are MNHNS and SASEGT. There are 15 residues in the CDR3. V lost 4 bases to trimming and J lost 6 bases; unmatched junction nucleotides: 5. CDR3 nucleotides: TGTGCCAGCAGTGTCGGACAGGGGGCAGGTCAGCCCCAGCATTTT. Its protein product is CASSVGQGAGQPQHF.

V gene TRBV5-4 combines with J gene TRBJ1-4, with D maybe TRBD1 (6 bases). Germline V gives CDR1 SGHNT, CDR2 YYREEE (reference sequence). This CDR3 region has 14 residues. Trimming removed 4 bases at V and 4 bases at J, with 11 bases between. CDR3: CASSLQGRNEKLFF. The CDR3 nucleotides are TGTGCCAGCAGCCTACAGGGACGTAATGAAAAACTGTTTTTT.

CDR3 nucleotides: TGTGCCACGAGGGGGACAGGAGGGCGGGAGCAGTACTTC. Amino acids: CATRGTGGREQYF. The J gene is TRBJ2-7, the V gene TRBV2; 8 nucleotides line up with TRBD1. V lost 10 bases, J lost 7 bases, and 12 bases stayed unmatched. Germline CDR1 is SNHLY and CDR2 is FYNNEI. The CDR3 has 13 residues. Looking up the rest from reference TRBV2 and TRBJ2-7 gives the full variable domain: EPEVTQTPSHQVTQMGQEVILRCVPISNHLYFYWYRQILGQKVEFLVSFYNNEISEKSEIFDDQFSVERPDGSNFTLKIRSTKLEDSAMYFCATRGTGGREQYFGPGTRLTVT.

The chain is built from TRBV11-3 and TRBJ1-4; possible D gene TRBD1, 5 bases. The germline CDR1 and CDR2 sequences are SGHNT and YENEEA. The CDR3 loop spans 14 amino acids. V lost 6 bases and J 0 bases, leaving 8 bases between the germline ends. The CDR3 protein is CASSTRATNEKLFF. The CDR3, as DNA: TGTGCCAGCAGTACCAGGGCAACTAATGAAAAACTGTTTTTT. The variable domain in full, with the rest retrieved from reference TRBV11-3 and TRBJ1-4, is EAGVVQSPRYKIIEKKQPVAFWCNPISGHNTLYWYLQNLGQGPELLIRYENEEAVDDSQLPKDRFSAERLKGVDSTLKIQPAELGDSAVYLCASSTRATNEKLFFGSGTQLSVL.

The rearrangement joins TRBV14 to TRBJ2-7; D call uncertain. CDR1 and CDR2 from the germline V gene are SGHDN and FVKESK. V shed 0 bases and J shed 6 bases, with 6 bases lying between them. CDR3 size: 12 residues. The CDR3 DNA reads TGTGCCAGCAGCCAAGATGTCGGCGAGCAGTACTTC. Translation: CASSQDVGEQYF.

The chain uses TRBV6-4 and TRBJ2-7; 9 nucleotides align to TRBD1. Germline assignment: CDR1 MRHNA and CDR2 SNTAGT. The CDR3 extends over 14 amino acids. V lost 6 bases to trimming and J lost 6 bases; unmatched junction nucleotides: 9. This CDR3 is CASSSGQGGVEQYF. The DNA for the CDR3 is TGTGCCAGCAGCTCGGGACAGGGTGGGGTCGAGCAGTACTTC.